This entry lists 13 T cell receptor beta chains sequenced from one sample in a study of graft-versus-host responses after intestinal transplantation. Some clones are missing from TCRdb's copy, which holds only in-frame ones; the method was immunoSEQ multiplex PCR. The sample has about 23,000 clones, 90% seen once. Sequencing used PBMCs, obtained approximately 38 days after intestinal transplant. The receptors were sampled from a human patient who received an intestinal transplant, so some T cells may come from the graft donor.

This chain uses TRBV7-9 with TRBJ2-7; D uncertain. The CDR3 is 15 residues long. CDR1 is SEHNR and CDR2 is FQNEAQ in the germline V gene (reference sequence). Trimming removed 3 bases at V and 2 bases at J, with 14 bases between. The CDR3 region is CASSFAAPAAYEQYF. Written as DNA, the CDR3 is TGTGCCAGCAGCTTTGCGGCTCCCGCCGCCTACGAGCAGTACTTC.

The rearrangement links TRBV27 to TRBJ2-3; TRBD1 matches at 8 bases. The trim removed 0 bases at V and 0 bases at J, leaving 5 bases unmatched. The CDR3 is 17 amino acids. Germline V gene data show CDR1 as MNHEY and CDR2 as SMNVEV (reference sequence). Here the CDR3 reads CASSLSTGETSTDTQYF. CDR3 coding DNA: TGTGCCAGCAGTTTATCGACAGGGGAAACTAGCACAGATACGCAGTATTTT.

The sample holds a few counts of this clone. The chain has TRBV11-2 and TRBJ2-2; D is perhaps TRBD1 (5 bases). The V end was cut by 1 base, the J end by 2 bases, with 5 bases between. The CDR3 sequence is 14 residues long. The germline gives CDR1 SGHAT, CDR2 FQNNGV. The CDR3 DNA reads TGTGCCAGCAGCTTAGGGACAAACACCGGGGAGCTGTTTTTT. This gives the protein CASSLGTNTGELFF. The full variable domain, its missing parts supplied by reference TRBV11-2 and TRBJ2-2, is EAGVAQSPRYKIIEKRQSVAFWCNPISGHATLYWYQQILGQGPKLLIQFQNNGVVDDSQLPKDRFSAERLKGVDSTLKIQPAKLEDSAVYLCASSLGTNTGELFFGEGSRLTVL.

The rearrangement joins TRBV11-2 to TRBJ2-5; 7 nucleotides line up with TRBD2. Germline values: CDR1 SGHAT, CDR2 FQNNGV. The CDR3 is made up of 14 amino acids. The V gene end was trimmed by 1 base and the J gene end by 5 bases; junction bases not matched to a gene: 4. CDR3 protein: CASSLGRRGETQYF. CDR3 bases: TGTGCCAGCAGCTTAGGAAGGCGGGGGGAGACCCAGTACTTC.

V is TRBV6-1 and J is TRBJ2-7; perhaps TRBD1 as D (5 bases). Germline CDR1 and CDR2: MNHNS and SASEGT. This CDR3 has 14 residues. V was shortened by 0 bases and J by 3 bases, with 9 bases between the two germline ends. The CDR3 protein is CASSEARQGYEQYF. DNA for the CDR3: TGTGCCAGCAGTGAAGCGAGGCAGGGCTACGAGCAGTACTTC.

The chain employs TRBV7-9 and TRBJ2-1; D is uncertain. Trimming pared 3 bases from V and 4 bases from J, leaving 10 bases between. The CDR3 loop spans 14 amino acids. From germline, CDR1 is SEHNR and CDR2 FQNEAQ (reference sequence). CDR3 sequence reads: CASSFWLGYNEQFF. CDR3 nucleotide sequence: TGTGCCAGCAGCTTTTGGCTAGGTTACAATGAGCAGTTCTTC. The full variable domain, its missing parts supplied by reference TRBV7-9 and TRBJ2-1, is DTGVSQNPRHKITKRGQNVTFRCDPISEHNRLYWYRQTLGQGPEFLTYFQNEAQLEKSRLLSDRFSAERPKGSFSTLEIQRTEQGDSAMYLCASSFWLGYNEQFFGPGTRLTVL.

This clone is medium-sized by share. J is TRBJ2-7 and V is TRBV10-3; 9 bases are shared with TRBD2. Trimming took 8 bases from V and 5 from J; bases not matched to a gene: 7. This CDR3 is 13 amino acids long. Germline CDR1 is ENHRY and CDR2 is SYGVKD. The CDR3 DNA sequence: TGTGCCATCGGAATAGCGGGAGCGAACGAGCAGTACTTC. It codes for CAIGIAGANEQYF.

The chain is built from TRBV27 and TRBJ2-7; D perhaps matches TRBD2 (7 bases). The CDR3 has 14 amino acids. Per germline, CDR1 MNHEY and CDR2 SMNVEV (reference sequence). The V gene lost 6 bases and the J gene lost 6 bases, with 18 bases spanning the gap. The CDR3 DNA sequence: TGTGCCAGCAGGGGGTCGGTAGGGGGGGGCGAGCAGTACTTC. This encodes CASRGSVGGGEQYF.

The chain combines TRBV18 with TRBJ1-1; the match to TRBD1 covers 10 bases. From germline, CDR1 is KGHSH and CDR2 LQKENI. The V and J ends lost 3 bases and 4 bases, in that order; junction bases with no gene match: 8. There are 16 residues in the CDR3. CDR3 loop: CASSPHGTGEITEAFF. The DNA for the CDR3 is TGTGCCAGCTCACCGCACGGGACAGGGGAAATCACTGAAGCTTTCTTT.

This chain links TRBV6-1 with TRBJ2-3; 10 nucleotides line up with TRBD2. The germline CDR1 and CDR2 sequences are MNHNS and SASEGT. V was clipped by 6 bases and J by 0 bases; unmatched bases: 3. The CDR3 sequence is 15 residues long. CDR3 region: CASRRLAGSTDTQYF. CDR3 nucleotide sequence: TGTGCCAGCAGGAGACTAGCGGGCAGCACAGATACGCAGTATTTT.

The rearrangement joins TRBV9 to TRBJ2-7, with 8 bases lining up with TRBD2. This CDR3 region has 16 residues. V trimming: 0 bases; J trimming: 7 bases; junction bases outside the gene matches: 12. Germline V CDR1 and CDR2: SGDLS, YYNGEE. DNA for the CDR3: TGTGCCAGCAGCGTAGCGGGAGGGAGGGGTATCTGGGAGCAGTACTTC. It codes for CASSVAGGRGIWEQYF. Full variable domain (outside the CDR3, taken from reference TRBV9 and TRBJ2-7): DSGVTQTPKHLITATGQRVTLRCSPRSGDLSVYWYQQSLDQGLQFLIQYYNGEERAKGNILERFSAQQFPDLHSELNLSSLELGDSALYFCASSVAGGRGIWEQYFGPGTRLTVT.

V usage is TRBV28 and J usage is TRBJ2-5, with TRBD2 matching 8 bases. After removal of 4 bases from V and 1 base from J, the junction contained 8 bases not matched to a gene. Germline assignment: CDR1 MDHEN and CDR2 SYDVKM. This CDR3 is 16 amino acids long. The CDR3 coding sequence is TGTGCCAGCAGTTCCCCAGTAGCGGGAAGCCAAGAGACCCAGTACTTC. Protein sequence: CASSSPVAGSQETQYF. The full variable domain, rest sourced from reference TRBV28 and TRBJ2-5, is DVKVTQSSRYLVKRTGEKVFLECVQDMDHENMFWYRQDPGLGLRLIYFSYDVKMKEKGDIPEGYSVSREKKERFSLILESASTNQTSMYLCASSSPVAGSQETQYFGPGTRLLVL.

The rearrangement links TRBV28 to TRBJ1-5; 7 bases align to TRBD1. Germline V lookup: CDR1 MDHEN, CDR2 SYDVKM. The V segment lost 5 bases and the J segment 9 bases; nucleotides outside the gene matches: 10. This CDR3 has 14 residues. The CDR3 DNA reads TGTGCCAGCAGTCCCGTCGGGACAGAGCCGCCCCAGCATTTT. Translating gives CASSPVGTEPPQHF.